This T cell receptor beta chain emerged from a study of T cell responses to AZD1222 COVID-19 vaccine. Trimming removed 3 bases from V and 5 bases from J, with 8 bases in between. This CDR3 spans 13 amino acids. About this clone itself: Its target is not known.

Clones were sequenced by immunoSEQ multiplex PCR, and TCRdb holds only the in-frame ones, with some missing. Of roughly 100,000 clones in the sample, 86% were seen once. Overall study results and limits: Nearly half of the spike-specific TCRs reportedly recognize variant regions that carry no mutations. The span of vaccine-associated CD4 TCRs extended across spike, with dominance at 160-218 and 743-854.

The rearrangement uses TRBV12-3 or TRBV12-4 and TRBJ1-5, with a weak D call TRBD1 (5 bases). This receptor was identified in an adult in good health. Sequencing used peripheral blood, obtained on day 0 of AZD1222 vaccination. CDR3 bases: TGTGCCAGCAGTTTCGACAGCTATCAGCCCCAGCATTTT. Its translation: CASSFDSYQPQHF.